These T cell receptor beta chains were read from a single sample in a study of blood T cell repertoires in COVID-19. The assay was immunoSEQ multiplex PCR, and TCRdb's table has in-frame clones only and misses some. The data show about 69,000 clones, with approximately 79% seen just once and approximately 15% held by the top ten. Specimen: peripheral blood. Receptors were obtained from a man between 60 and 75 years old with acute or convalescent COVID-19. CDR3s include the opening cysteine and the closing phenylalanine or tryptophan. D genes are given only for firm matches.

. TRBJ1-1 TRBV5-1 CASSLAVEATNTEAFF
. TRBJ1-2 TRBV6-4 CASSDGRMGLRGYTF
. TRBJ1-1 TRBV18 CASSLSGGTEAFF
TRBD1 TRBJ1-1 TRBV7-8 CASSLAGTGNYMNTEAFF
. TRBJ1-5 TRBV21-1 CASSSGQGALELQPQHF
TRBD2 TRBJ2-7 TRBV29-1 CSVLKLRTSKKPSYEQYF
TRBD1 TRBJ1-5 TRBV18 CASSPGTGGAGNQPQHF
TRBD1 TRBJ1-3 TRBV7-9 CASSPTGDSGNTIYF
. TRBJ2-5 TRBV11-2 CASRDWGGRIETQYF
TRBD1 TRBJ2-2 TRBV5-1 CASSARTGNTGELFF
TRBD1 TRBJ2-3 TRBV9 CARPGQGSTDTQYF
. TRBJ2-3 TRBV11-2 CASSLDRGAADTQYF
TRBD1 TRBJ1-1 TRBV19 CASSPDRGFAFF
. TRBJ2-3 TRBV11-3 CASSLQNLDTQYF
. TRBJ1-4 TRBV11-2 CASSLGAGVAEKLFF
. TRBJ1-5 TRBV15 CATSRGKTGSNQPQHF
TRBD2 TRBJ2-1 TRBV3-1/TRBV3-2 CASSHQLAGGDEQFF
TRBD1 TRBJ1-2 TRBV6-4 CASSDIDRGLNYGYTF
TRBD1 TRBJ1-1 TRBV25-1 CASSGDRGVAEAFF
TRBD1 TRBJ1-1 TRBV18 CASSPLESGGLADTEAFF
TRBD2 TRBJ2-2 TRBV5-1 CASSATSGGSGELFF
. TRBJ1-2 TRBV6-2/TRBV6-3 CASSYGEGRGYTF
TRBD1 TRBJ2-5 TRBV14 CASSLTRQGTETQYF
. TRBJ1-4 TRBV20-1 CSAPLFLELFF
. TRBJ1-2 TRBV5-4 CASSLGQSDYGYTF
. TRBJ1-1 TRBV6-2/TRBV6-3 CASSTFLNTEAFF
TRBD1 TRBJ2-1 TRBV18 CASSQTQGRDNEQFF
. TRBJ1-4 TRBV6-5 CASSPQGTNEKLFF
. TRBJ1-3 TRBV6-5 CASRADSSGNTIYF
. TRBJ1-5 TRBV7-2 CASSRDPAGNQPQHF
TRBD1 TRBJ1-3 TRBV19 CASSMFTGALGNTIYF
TRBD2 TRBJ2-1 TRBV5-5 CASSRTSGGNYNEQFF
. TRBJ1-5 TRBV21-1 CASSKTGGGQTASNQPQHF
TRBD1 TRBJ1-1 TRBV6-5 CASSLGQGEAFF
. TRBJ2-7 TRBV7-9 CASSPEREYPQYF
. TRBJ1-4 TRBV18 CASSDSAANEKLFF
TRBD1 TRBJ2-1 TRBV5-1 CASSIETGTVYNEQFF
. TRBJ2-2 TRBV11-2 CASSLGTGPTGELFF
. TRBJ1-4 TRBV7-9 CATAVGHSNEKLFF
. TRBJ1-5 TRBV7-2 CASSRGTGEGPQHF
TRBD1 TRBJ2-7 TRBV11-2 CASSLRRDRVNEQYF
TRBD1 TRBJ2-7 TRBV27 CASRETGGFVREQYF
TRBD1 TRBJ1-2 TRBV7-3 CASSLTAATGASGYTF
TRBD1 TRBJ2-6 TRBV10-3 CATRDSSGANVLTF
TRBD2 TRBJ2-3 TRBV10-3 CAISESSSGTDTQYF
. TRBJ2-5 TRBV12-3/TRBV12-4 CASSRTGETQYF
TRBD1 TRBJ1-3 TRBV6-6 CASRPGQAGNTIYF
TRBD1 TRBJ1-2 TRBV9 CASNPTGAVGYTF
TRBD1 TRBJ1-5 TRBV7-2 CASSLTGTGGNNQPQHF
. TRBJ1-5 TRBV6-2/TRBV6-3 CASSPREGRSNNQPQHF
. TRBJ1-5 TRBV30 CAWSTVPGYSNQPQHF
TRBD1 TRBJ2-6 TRBV5-1 CASSPTGPGANVLTF
. TRBJ2-7 TRBV7-2 CASGHSLNEQYF
TRBD1 TRBJ1-1 TRBV30 CAWSGGQVNTEAFF
TRBD2 TRBJ2-5 TRBV6-5 CASSYSASGSGQTQYF